This TCR beta chain emerged from a study of T cell responses to AZD1222 COVID-19 vaccine (dated by TCRdb to the early 2020s). About the study as a whole: A total of roughly 240 trial participants underwent TCR sequencing, of whom some 210 received two doses of AZD1222 and around 26 received two doses of the MenACWY control vaccine. Enrollment into the trials was organized by age into subgroups of 18-55, 56-69 and 70-plus years, and those subgroups contained approximately 160, 26 and 62 TCR-sequenced participants, respectively.

The CDR3 regions of human TCRbeta chains were analyzed by immunosequencing. Under the source paper's analysis protocol: TCRs in the repertoires were matched against a reference library of SARS-CoV-2-specific TCRs that had been generated with the MIRA antigen-specificity platform. Breadth meant the fraction of unique TCRs that were SARS-CoV-2-associated, whereas depth meant the fraction of total T cells that were SARS-CoV-2-associated. Using the MIRA data, each spike-specific TCR was mapped to the spike region that the TCR reacts to and placed in a CD4 or CD8 class. Log10-transformed breadth and depth values were compared by one-way ANOVA with Sidak's multiple comparisons tests. The immuneACCESS repertoire file appears here via TCRdb, limited to in-frame rearrangements. These files lack a portion of the clones; in checked studies, under half of the deficit traces to unresolved V genes, and the cause of the others is not known. V, J and clone size derive from that table, while D and trimming were established from the DNA sequence. For this sample there are under 200,000 clones; about 89% appear just once. The ten biggest clones cover around 2.9% of the sample.

Concerning this clone: Its binding antigen is unknown. It has no much larger one-base neighbor in the sample; base qualities were not kept.

The germline V and J ends show losses of 6 bases and 5 bases respectively, and no gene match explains 4 bases of the junction. As encoded in the germline V gene (reference sequence), CDR1 is LNHDA while CDR2 is SQIVND. The CDR3 covers 14 residues, taking in both the cysteine and the phenylalanine. Just CDR3 DNA is preserved here, 42 bases in frame from base 1. The investigation overall reported the following: Participants were mostly white British and included more females than males, and it was suggested by the authors that clonal diversity may have been underestimated. Vaccine-associated CD4 TCRs spanned the whole spike protein, with dominant responses in regions 160-218 and 743-854. Because no day 14 peak-response samples were available, the repertoires could be characterized only after the peak T cell response. The 56-69-year group was small, and its depth increase did not reach significance, likely because of low power. Conclusions about previously exposed vaccinees are limited because only 5 or 6 AZD1222 recipients were SARS-CoV-2 seropositive at baseline. Nearly half of unique spike-specific TCRs reportedly recognized epitopes outside regions mutated in the B.1.351 and B.1.1.7 variants. After two AZD1222 doses, both the breadth and the depth of spike-specific TCRs were significantly higher than at day 0 and than in MenACWY recipients.

The time point label of this sample denotes: baseline before first vaccination. According to the study, the label for this sample's treatment or condition signals: meningococcal conjugate vaccine given as trial control. Vaccinee samples were obtained from the UK trials COV001 and COV002, which included a single-blind randomized controlled phase 2/3 trial of AZD1222 (ChAdOx1 nCoV-19) in healthy adults. For TCRbeta chain sequencing, PBMC samples were collected from trial participants at day 0 and at day 28 after the second dose. This clonotype was obtained from an adult in good health. The rearrangement joined TRBV19 to TRBJ1-4, and 9 bases in between align with TRBD1. The material was peripheral blood, obtained on day 0 of MenACWY control vaccination. The DNA is as follows: TGTGCCAGTAGCTCCGGGACAGGGAATGAAAAACTGTTTTTT. Translated, it gives CASSSGTGNEKLFF. Extended through the reference TRBV19 and TRBJ1-4 proteins, this CDR3 yields the full variable domain: DGGITQSPKYLFRKEGQNVTLSCEQNLNHDAMYWYRQDPGQGLRLIYYSQIVNDFQKGDIAEGYSVSREKKESFPLTVTSAQKNPTAFYLCASSSGTGNEKLFFGSGTQLSVL.